One and the same sample provided the 8 T cell receptor beta chains below, sequenced in a study of blood T cell repertoires in COVID-19. Profiling relied on immunoSEQ multiplex PCR, and the TCRdb table lists in-frame clones only, not all of them. The sample carries 200,000 to 250,000 clones, 82% recorded once. The sample consisted of PBMCs or T cells enriched from blood (not recorded which). The source of these receptors is an older woman who had recovered from COVID-19.

In regard to this clone: At one boundary the junction diverges from the germline segment, which might be a read error. The V call is TRBV3-1 (or the pseudogene TRBV3-2), the J call TRBJ2-7; the match to TRBD2 covers 9 bases. The CDR3 totals 14 residues. In germline, CDR1 is LGHDT, CDR2 YNNKEL (reference sequence). The CDR3 is CASSQGLAGTPFDF. In DNA form, the CDR3 reads TGTGCCAGCAGCCAAGGGCTAGCGGGAACACCCTTTGACTTC.

The V call is TRBV4-1, the J call TRBJ1-4; D possibly corresponds to TRBD1 (5 bases). The CDR3 is 21 residues long. Germline V CDR1 and CDR2: MGHRA, YSYEKL. With 2 bases removed from V and 1 base from J, the gap between germline ends came to 26 bases. This CDR3 is CASSQKVVGVLSTGTNEKLFF. In DNA, the CDR3 is TGCGCCAGCAGCCAAAAGGTCGTAGGGGTTCTCAGTACTGGAACTAATGAAAAACTGTTTTTT.

As regards this clone: Other nucleotide sequences from this sample produce the same CDR3. This chain joins TRBV28 and TRBJ2-5; 9 bases line up with TRBD2. CDR1 is MDHEN and CDR2 is SYDVKM in the germline V gene. This CDR3 has 16 residues. The V and J ends lost 3 bases and 1 base, in that order; junction bases with no gene match: 6. The CDR3 here is CASSFGGRGGQETQYF. CDR3 DNA: TGTGCCAGCAGTTTTGGGGGGCGGGGGGGCCAAGAGACCCAGTACTTC.

This clone was seen more than once but under ten times. The chain recombines TRBV5-5 with TRBJ2-1, with 8 bases fitting TRBD2. The germline gives CDR1 SGHKS, CDR2 YYEKEE (reference sequence). The CDR3 consists of 14 residues. Unmatched junction bases numbered 9, after V lost 5 bases and J lost 8 bases. The CDR3 nucleotides are TGTGCCAGCAGTCCACCGGCGGGGGGTGATGAGCAGTTCTTC. Protein product: CASSPPAGGDEQFF. Filled out from reference TRBV5-5 and TRBJ2-1, the complete variable domain reads DAGVTQSPTHLIKTRGQQVTLRCSPISGHKSVSWYQQVLGQGPQFIFQYYEKEERGRGNFPDRFSARQFPNYSSELNVNALLLGDSALYLCASSPPAGGDEQFFGPGTRLTVL.

This clone appeared a single time. The chain carries TRBV4-2 and TRBJ2-1; possible D gene TRBD2, 6 bases. CDR1 and CDR2 (germline): LGHNA, YNFKEQ. The CDR3 extends over 14 amino acids. V was cut by 1 base and J by 5 bases, with 9 bases left in between. CDR3 nucleotides: TGTGCCAGCAGCCAAGTCGGGAGCGACAATGAGCAGTTCTTC. It specifies CASSQVGSDNEQFF.

The chain combines TRBV7-3 with TRBJ2-5; 10 bases line up with TRBD2. Germline loops: CDR1 SGHTA, CDR2 FQGTGA. CDR3 length equals 15 residues. V shed 5 bases, J shed 2 bases, and the junction held 5 bases outside the gene matches. Here the CDR3 reads CASSNSGGKQETQYF. DNA for the CDR3: TGTGCCAGCAGCAATAGCGGGGGGAAACAAGAGACCCAGTACTTC.

This clone was counted only a few times. This chain uses TRBV5-5 with TRBJ2-7, with D maybe TRBD1 (6 bases). The CDR3 spans 14 residues. Germline V lookup: CDR1 SGHKS, CDR2 YYEKEE (reference sequence). The V and J ends lost 2 bases and 2 bases respectively, with 11 bases between them. The chain's CDR3 is CASSFSQGAYEQYF. CDR3 sequence (DNA): TGTGCCAGCAGCTTCTCACAGGGCGCCTACGAGCAGTACTTC.

This rearrangement joins TRBV6-5 to TRBJ1-1, with 10 nucleotides matching TRBD1. The junction had 5 bases not matched to a gene; V was cut back by 0 bases and J by 4 bases. The length of the CDR3 is 16 residues. Germline assignment: CDR1 MNHEY and CDR2 SVGAGI. The CDR3 loop is CASSYSGTGVITEAFF. The CDR3 DNA follows: TGTGCCAGCAGTTACTCGGGGACAGGGGTTATCACTGAAGCTTTCTTT.